Following are 9 T cell receptor beta chains from one sample sequenced in a study of T cell clonality in common variable immunodeficiency. Assay: immunoSEQ multiplex PCR; the TCRdb copy retains only in-frame clones and omits some. The counts give around 55,000 clones, none of them seen only once; under 2% is held by the top ten. The sequencing sample was made of peripheral blood mononuclear cells. These receptors were taken from a person aged 18 to 75 in good health.

This clone was counted ten times or more. The CDR3 end falls 3 residues outside the read, so it is completed with the germline J gene. The chain joins TRBV6-2 or TRBV6-3 to TRBJ1-2; perhaps TRBD1 as D (6 bases). The CDR3 covers 13 residues. Germline CDR1 is MNHEY and CDR2 is SVGEGT. The chain's CDR3 is CASSSQGRQGYTF. The part of the CDR3 DNA that was read is TGTGCCAGCAGTTCACAGGGCCGCCAGGGC.

On this clone itself: The sequenced fragment ends 3 residues before the CDR3 boundary, so the rest is inferred from the germline J gene. This sequence joins TRBV7-1 and TRBJ1-6; TRBD1 agrees at 9 bases. TRBV7-1 is treated as an ORF (open reading frame) with a function not yet certain. V shed 3 bases and J 0 bases; nucleotides not matched to a gene: 12. The CDR3 extends over 20 amino acids. CDR3 bases read: TGTGCCAGCAGCTCCTACAGGGGGCGAAGTGGGAGCTCCTATAATTCACCC. Protein: CASSSYRGRSGSSYNSP. The full-length CDR3 reads as CASSSYRGRSGSSYNSPLHF.

With respect to this clone: The missing CDR3 end, 3 residues past where the read stops, is filled in from the germline J gene. This rearrangement joins TRBV19 to TRBJ2-2; 8 bases map to TRBD1. The CDR3 extends over 14 amino acids. CDR1 is LNHDA and CDR2 is SQIVND in the germline V gene (reference sequence). The CDR3 spells CASRRGQENSPLFF. The sequenced part of the CDR3 DNA is TGTGCCAGTAGGAGGGGACAGGAAAATTCACCG.

This clone has more than one count but fewer than ten. With the read ending 3 residues before the CDR3 end, the germline J gene is used to fill in that end. This chain connects TRBV19 to TRBJ2-3, with 7 positions matching TRBD2. From germline, CDR1 is LNHDA and CDR2 SQIVND (reference sequence). V was clipped by 3 bases and J by 5 bases; unmatched bases: 2. This CDR3 spans 13 amino acids. CDR3: CASSMLAVDTQYF. Partial CDR3 DNA: TGTGCCAGTAGTATGCTAGCGGTAGATACG.

This clone showed up many times. The sequenced part of the CDR3 DNA is TGCGCCAGCAGCCAAGATTTGGGACTAGCGGGGGGGCAAGAGACC. Translated: CASSQDLGLAGGQET. From start to end, the CDR3 is CASSQDLGLAGGQETQYF. V is TRBV4-1 and J is TRBJ2-5; 16 bases are a match to TRBD2. The read finishes 3 residues shy of the CDR3 end, and the germline J gene is used to complete it. Germline V gives CDR1 MGHRA, CDR2 YSYEKL. Germline trimming cut 0 bases from V and 2 bases from J; bases unmatched to any gene: 3. There are 18 residues in the CDR3.

As concerns this clone: The CDR3 extends 3 residues past the end of the read, so its final part is completed from the germline J gene. The rearrangement uses TRBV7-9 and TRBJ2-7, with TRBD1 identical over 11 bases. CDR3 length equals 15 residues. Germline loops: CDR1 SEHNR, CDR2 FQNEAQ (reference sequence). With 4 bases clipped from V and 2 bases from J, the junction kept 4 bases outside the gene matches. The CDR3 protein is CASSSGQGAAYEQYF. The sequenced CDR3 bases are TGTGCCAGCAGCTCCGGACAGGGGGCTGCCTACGAG.

This clone came up a few times. Read data end 3 residues before the CDR3 end; the end is taken from the germline J gene. The gene calls are TRBV18 and TRBJ2-2; weak D call: TRBD1 (6 bases). This CDR3 spans 13 amino acids. Germline CDR1 KGHSH, CDR2 LQKENI. The sequenced CDR3 bases are TGTGCCAGCTCAAGACAGGAAAATGAAAAG. Amino acid sequence: CASSRQENEK. The entire CDR3 protein is CASSRQENEKLFF.

This clone has at least ten counts. The read ends 3 residues shy of where the CDR3 ends; the end is completed using the germline J gene. The gene calls are TRBV4-2 and TRBJ2-3; possible D gene TRBD1, 6 bases. V was shortened by 4 bases and J by 2 bases, with 22 bases between the two germline ends. The length of the CDR3 is 18 residues. Germline values: CDR1 LGHNA, CDR2 YNFKEQ. Incomplete CDR3 DNA: TGTGCCAGCAGCCCCCGCGGGCCAGACAGGAGACACACAGATACG. It codes for CASSPRGPDRRHTDT. The entire CDR3 reads CASSPRGPDRRHTDTQYF.

This clone was observed at least ten times. The CDR3 is cut off 3 residues early in the read; its end comes from the germline J gene. This chain uses TRBV30 with TRBJ1-2; tentative D call: TRBD1 (5 bases). The germline gives CDR1 GTSNPN, CDR2 SVGIG (reference sequence). V was clipped by 1 base and J by 2 bases, with 8 bases between them. This CDR3 is 13 amino acids long. The sequenced part of the CDR3 DNA is TGTGCCTGGAGTGAGGGGCCGAACTATGGC. This gives the protein CAWSEGPNYG. The full CDR3 protein reads CAWSEGPNYGYTF.